This record concerns one T cell receptor (beta chain) sequence. Its antigen is unknown. Profiled with immunoSEQ multiplex PCR; TCRdb holds only in-frame clones, not every one. Counted here are about 12,000 clones, approximately 69% occurring once; the ten biggest clones make up approximately 8%. This sample is part of a study of CD4 T cells in relation to SARS-CoV-2 and coronaviruses. The V gene's germline CDR1 is LNHNV and CDR2 YYDKDF (reference sequence). J was trimmed by 7 bases and V by 1 base; bases with no gene match: 3. This CDR3 is built from 15 residues. CD4+ T cells from unexposed donors were obtained before the COVID-19 pandemic (2011-2018). CD4+ T cells were isolated from the cells after less than 13 days of culture. Unexposed-donor CD4+ T cells were probed with SARS-CoV-2 S/N and four cold-coronavirus spikes, cells permitting.

This clonotype originated in a human donor in good health. The rearrangement joins TRBV15 to TRBJ2-1; the match to TRBD2 covers 11 bases. The sample comprised CD4+ T cells from PBMCs, cultured in vitro. The CDR3 reads CATSRGLAGLNEQFF. The CDR3 DNA sequence: TGTGCCACCAGCAGAGGACTAGCGGGACTTAATGAGCAGTTCTTC.